This T cell receptor (beta chain) was sequenced during a study of T-cell reconstitution after alpha-beta-depleted transplantation in children. TCRbeta library construction was performed incorporating unique molecular identifiers. TCRdb used MiXCR to reprocess the PCR reads, holding one entry per CDR3 protein. The data show 700,000 to 850,000 distinct CDR3 sequences, 16% seen once. The material was PBMCs, mostly from graft donor cells, obtained 360 days after TCRalphabeta/CD19-depleted stem cell transplant. The source is a male patient younger than 18 who had a stem cell transplant for acute lymphoblastic leukemia, so the T cells may come from the graft donor.

The CDR3 sequence is CATSRAWGSDTQYF. In DNA form, the CDR3 reads TGTGCCACCAGCAGGGCGTGGGGCTCCGATACGCAGTATTTT. This chain joins TRBV15 and TRBJ2-3; possible D gene TRBD1, 5 bases. Per germline, CDR1 LNHNV and CDR2 YYDKDF (reference sequence). This CDR3 has 14 amino acids. V was pared by 3 bases and J by 6 bases, with 13 bases between.